A single count supports the clone carrying this T cell receptor (beta chain). Each of the donors had roughly 9.4 milliliters of peripheral blood drawn into EDTA-treated Vacutainer tubes. This sample was taken from a study of blood T cells in healthy people across ages. Study as a whole: Template switching captured about one barcoded beta molecule per two T cells.

With 3 bases removed from V and 7 bases from J, the gap between germline ends came to 16 bases. Germline CDR1 and CDR2: SNHLY and FYNNEI. This CDR3 comprises 15 residues. A J-beta primer mix and a sample-barcoded 5' primer were used in a second PCR of about 7 to 12 cycles. TCRdb reprocessed the 5' RACE reads via MiXCR and lists one record per CDR3 protein. The sample has about 1,500,000 distinct CDR3 sequences, about 43% seen once. Sequences were obtained from blood. The source of this sequence is a woman aged 18 to 35 in good health. The J gene is TRBJ2-1, the V gene TRBV2; no clear D. The CDR3 DNA reads TGTGCCAGCAGTGACGCCCCTCCAGGAAATAATGAGCAGTTCTTC. Translated, it gives CASSDAPPGNNEQFF.